This TCR beta chain derives from a study of Graves' ophthalmopathy and Graves' hyperthyroidism. Study-wide findings and caveats: Built on 13 signatures, a model told ophthalmopathy apart from stable hyperthyroidism with almost 90% sensitivity and roughly 81% specificity.

The authors amplified TCR beta CDR3 regions from RNA transcripts. First-round RT-PCR with HTBI primers preceded a second-round multiplex PCR. Each CDR3 protein is one row after TCRdb ran MiXCR on the multiplex PCR reads. Found here are over 150,000 distinct CDR3 sequences, less than 45% of them singletons; the top ten hold approximately 6.3%. Losses at the gene ends were 5 bases for V and 3 bases for J; bases not matched to a gene: 13. Germline CDR1 reads GTSNPN; CDR2 reads SVGIG (reference sequence). The CDR3 spans 15 residues. Ineligible for inclusion were patients with other autoimmune diseases, uncontrolled infections, pregnancy or lactation. From fresh peripheral blood, around 10 ml in volume, the PBMCs were obtained. The sample holds many counts of this clonotype. Its antigen is currently unknown.

The clonotype comes from a woman in her forties with Graves' ophthalmopathy. Specimen: peripheral blood. The chain couples TRBV30 to TRBJ2-7, with 7 bases matching TRBD2. The chain's CDR3 is CAWFSSGPGGYEQYF. The CDR3 DNA follows: TGTGCCTGGTTTTCCTCCGGGCCGGGGGGCTACGAGCAGTACTTC.